The 9 T cell receptor beta chains below were found in one sample sequenced in a study of blood T cell repertoires in COVID-19. Only in-frame clones appear in the TCRdb table, and some are missing; sequencing was by immunoSEQ multiplex PCR. Of roughly 81,000 clones detected, about 85% appear once; the ten largest clones hold more than 2%. Sequencing was performed on peripheral blood. These receptors were obtained from a woman aged 70-85 years with acute or convalescent COVID-19.

V gene TRBV6-4 combines with J gene TRBJ1-2; 9 nucleotides align to TRBD1. The CDR3 extends over 15 amino acids. Per germline, CDR1 MRHNA and CDR2 SNTAGT. V lost 5 bases and J lost 12; bases outside the gene matches: 16. This chain's CDR3 is CASSLSAGTGIGDTF. CDR3 bases: TGTGCCAGCAGTCTATCGGCCGGGACAGGGATAGGGGACACCTTC.

This chain uses TRBV18 with TRBJ2-5, with 10 positions matching TRBD2. The CDR3 has 17 amino acids. Trimming took 2 bases from V and 2 from J; bases not matched to a gene: 8. In germline, CDR1 is KGHSH, CDR2 LQKENI. The CDR3, as DNA: TGTGCCAGCTCACCAGGTGTAGCGGGGGGCGAGCAAGAGACCCAGTACTTC. Translating gives CASSPGVAGGEQETQYF.

This sequence joins TRBV5-1 and TRBJ2-5, with TRBD2 matching 13 bases. V shed 0 bases, J shed 2 bases, and the junction held 4 bases outside the gene matches. Germline-derived CDR1 and CDR2 are SGHRS and YFSETQ. The CDR3 length is 17 residues. The CDR3 spells CASSLGGLAGLQETQYF. The CDR3 nucleotides read TGCGCCAGCAGCTTGGGGGGACTAGCGGGGCTACAAGAGACCCAGTACTTC.

The rearrangement links TRBV5-1 to TRBJ2-1; D uncertain. The CDR3 consists of 14 residues. Trimming removed 3 bases at V and 5 bases at J, with 12 bases between. CDR1 and CDR2 (germline): SGHRS, YFSETQ. The CDR3, as DNA: TGCGCCAGCAGCTCCGGTATCTTCGACAATGAGCAGTTCTTC. This gives the protein CASSSGIFDNEQFF.

This clone was detected only once. This chain connects TRBV7-8 to TRBJ2-1; D remains ambiguous. From germline, CDR1 is SGHVS and CDR2 FQNEAQ. The ends were cut back, 2 bases at V and 5 bases at J, with 7 bases in the middle. The CDR3 is 13 residues long. The CDR3 reads CASSLNINNEQFF. The CDR3 region has the DNA TGTGCCAGCAGCTTAAACATCAACAATGAGCAGTTCTTC.

This clone was seen a handful of times. This sequence joins TRBV6-4 and TRBJ2-3; 9 nucleotides agree with TRBD1. Germline CDR1 and CDR2: MRHNA and SNTAGT. This CDR3 has 14 residues. V trimming: 5 bases; J trimming: 4 bases; junction bases outside the gene matches: 4. This CDR3 reads CASSPGTGPDTQYF. The CDR3 bases are TGTGCCAGCAGTCCCGGGACAGGGCCAGATACGCAGTATTTT.

The rearrangement joins TRBV5-1 to TRBJ1-2; 8 positions match TRBD1. Trimming cost V 1 base and J 4 bases; bases outside gene matches: 6. CDR3 size: 15 residues. CDR1 and CDR2 from the germline V gene are SGHRS and YFSETQ. The DNA for the CDR3 is TGCGCCAGCAGCTTGACGGGACAGGAGAGCTATGGCTACACCTTC. Encoded protein: CASSLTGQESYGYTF. Using reference TRBV5-1 and TRBJ1-2 for the parts outside the CDR3, the full variable domain is KAGVTQTPRYLIKTRGQQVTLSCSPISGHRSVSWYQQTPGQGLQFLFEYFSETQRNKGNFPGRFSGRQFSNSRSEMNVSTLELGDSALYLCASSLTGQESYGYTFGSGTRLTVV.

The chain is built from TRBV5-1 and TRBJ1-1; TRBD1 is a possible D gene (6 bases). The V and J ends lost 5 bases and 1 base respectively, with 12 bases between them. The CDR3 totals 14 residues. Germline assignment: CDR1 SGHRS and CDR2 YFSETQ. CDR3 region: CASSMTGGNTEAFF. The CDR3 region has the DNA TGCGCCAGCAGTATGACAGGAGGGAACACTGAAGCTTTCTTT. The complete variable domain, with remaining parts taken from reference TRBV5-1 and TRBJ1-1, reads KAGVTQTPRYLIKTRGQQVTLSCSPISGHRSVSWYQQTPGQGLQFLFEYFSETQRNKGNFPGRFSGRQFSNSRSEMNVSTLELGDSALYLCASSMTGGNTEAFFGQGTRLTVV.

V gene TRBV18 combines with J gene TRBJ1-1; D unclear. There are 14 residues in the CDR3. Trimming stripped 0 bases from V and 1 base from J, with 6 bases between. Germline assignment: CDR1 KGHSH and CDR2 LQKENI. CDR3 loop: CASSPPYGNTEAFF. CDR3 sequence (DNA): TGTGCCAGCTCACCACCCTACGGGAACACTGAAGCTTTCTTT.